Here is one T cell receptor (beta chain) with its context. The record originates from a study of T cells in Graves' hyperthyroidism and ophthalmopathy. Fresh peripheral blood, 9.5 to 10 ml of it, supplied the PBMCs. Amplification of TCR beta CDR3 regions was performed using RNA transcripts as template. During a first-round RT-PCR of the TCR CDR3, the HTBI primer set was used. From the multiplex PCR reads, TCRdb called clonotypes with MiXCR, one entry per CDR3 protein. The sample consists of hundreds of thousands of distinct CDR3 sequences, more than 30% of them appearing once. Material: blood. The source of this sequence is a man aged 18 to 30 with Graves' hyperthyroidism.

The CDR3 loop is CASSSQDGSYYGYTF. DNA for the CDR3: TGTGCCAGCAGCTCCCAGGACGGATCCTACTATGGCTACACCTTC. The chain couples TRBV12-3 or TRBV12-4 to TRBJ1-2; no reliable D call. The CDR3 spans 15 residues. V was cut by 6 bases and J by 3 bases, with 17 bases left in between.